Presented here are 30 T cell receptor beta chains from one specimen sequenced in a study of cytomegalovirus exposure and HLA in healthy donors. PCR primers comprised 60 Vbeta and 13 Jbeta primers. Here immunoSEQ multiplex PCR was the method, and the copy in TCRdb shows in-frame clones only, minus some. This sample yields about 57,000 clones, of which about 81% are seen a single time; about 7% belongs to the top ten. The sample comprised PBMCs. These receptors were obtained from a man aged 25 to 40 in good health and CMV-seropositive.

This chain joins TRBV2 and TRBJ1-6, with TRBD1 matching 9 bases. Germline-derived CDR1 and CDR2 are SNHLY and FYNNEI. The length of the CDR3 is 15 residues. V shed 6 bases and J 9 bases; nucleotides not matched to a gene: 9. DNA for the CDR3: TGTGCCAGCAGACTGACCGGGACAGGGACTTCACCCCTCCACTTT. It translates to CASRLTGTGTSPLHF.

The chain employs TRBV5-1 and TRBJ2-1; TRBD1 agrees at 7 bases. The V and J ends lost 2 bases and 8 bases, in that order; junction bases with no gene match: 10. This CDR3 spans 15 amino acids. CDR1 SGHRS and CDR2 YFSETQ come from the germline V gene. CDR3 bases: TGCGCCAGCAGCTTCCCGATGGACGACAGGGATGAGCAGTTCTTC. Protein sequence: CASSFPMDDRDEQFF.

The gene calls are TRBV9 and TRBJ2-1, with a tentative D call TRBD1 (6 bases). CDR1 and CDR2 (germline): SGDLS, YYNGEE. This CDR3 comprises 14 residues. V dropped 2 bases and J dropped 4 bases, with 10 bases sitting between them. Here the CDR3 reads CASSVTGYYNEQFF. In DNA, the CDR3 is TGTGCCAGCAGCGTGACAGGTTATTACAATGAGCAGTTCTTC.

V usage is TRBV28 and J usage is TRBJ1-5; D is unclear. The CDR3 runs 14 residues. Germline V lookup: CDR1 MDHEN, CDR2 SYDVKM. Trimming removed 1 base at V and 6 bases at J, with 10 bases between. In DNA, the CDR3 is TGTGCCAGCAGTTTATTGGCTGGGCGTCAGCCCCAGCATTTT. It encodes CASSLLAGRQPQHF.

V usage is TRBV6-5 and J usage is TRBJ1-1, with D possibly TRBD1 on 5 matching bases. CDR1 is MNHEY and CDR2 is SVGAGI in the germline V gene. Trimming removed 2 bases from V and 5 bases from J, with 12 bases in between. The CDR3 loop spans 14 amino acids. CDR3 DNA sequence: TGTGCCAGCAGTTACAGCGGGGGGGGTACTGAAGCTTTCTTT. It is translated as CASSYSGGGTEAFF.

The V gene is TRBV5-4, the J gene TRBJ2-1, with 16 bases that match TRBD2. After removal of 4 bases from V and 2 bases from J, the junction contained 3 bases not matched to a gene. The germline CDR1 and CDR2 sequences are SGHNT and YYREEE (reference sequence). The CDR3 covers 17 residues. Here the CDR3 DNA reads TGTGCCAGCAGCCACGGGACTAGCGGGGGGGCCTACAATGAGCAGTTCTTC. Protein sequence: CASSHGTSGGAYNEQFF.

This clone has just a few counts. V and J are TRBV9 and TRBJ2-2; possible D gene TRBD1, 5 bases. CDR3 length: 14 residues. CDR1 is SGDLS, CDR2 YYNGEE, per germline. V lost 0 bases, J lost 5 bases, and 8 bases lay in between. The CDR3 is CASSVGTLTGELFF. The CDR3 region has the DNA TGTGCCAGCAGCGTAGGGACACTGACCGGGGAGCTGTTTTTT.

This clone has just one count. The chain employs TRBV30 and TRBJ1-2, with D possibly TRBD1 on 5 matching bases. Looked up from germline, CDR1 is GTSNPN and CDR2 is SVGIG (reference sequence). This CDR3 spans 13 amino acids. V shed 0 bases and J shed 5 bases, with 10 bases lying between them. CDR3 sequence: CAWSVRTSYGYTF. DNA of the CDR3: TGTGCCTGGAGTGTCAGGACATCATATGGCTACACCTTC.

This chain links TRBV18 with TRBJ1-4; possibly TRBD1 for D (6 bases). Germline V gene data show CDR1 as KGHSH and CDR2 as LQKENI. The ends were cut back, 3 bases at V and 6 bases at J, with 14 bases in the middle. This CDR3 spans 15 amino acids. As DNA, the CDR3 is TGTGCCAGCTCACCTGTAGACAGGAACTATGAAAAACTGTTTTTT. Translated, it gives CASSPVDRNYEKLFF.

The rearrangement links TRBV7-3 to TRBJ2-1; 9 bases are shared with TRBD1. The CDR3 length is 15 residues. V shed 1 base, J shed 7 bases, and the junction held 5 bases outside the gene matches. CDR1 is SGHTA, CDR2 FQGTGA, per germline. The CDR3: CASSLIPGQGNEQFF. CDR3 nucleotides: TGTGCCAGCAGCTTAATCCCGGGACAGGGTAATGAGCAGTTCTTC.

This rearrangement joins TRBV28 to TRBJ1-1; maybe TRBD1 (5 bases). The V end lost 0 bases, the J end lost 4 bases, and 9 bases lay between the germline ends. The CDR3 sequence is 14 residues long. Germline CDR1 reads MDHEN; CDR2 reads SYDVKM. The CDR3 nucleotides read TGTGCCAGCAGTTTATGGGGGCAAGGCACTGAAGCTTTCTTT. Translation gives CASSLWGQGTEAFF.

This rearrangement joins TRBV28 to TRBJ1-4; TRBD1 agrees at 8 bases. Germline CDR1 MDHEN, CDR2 SYDVKM. The trim removed 3 bases at V and 4 bases at J, leaving 4 bases unmatched. The CDR3 spans 15 residues. The CDR3 is CASSFTGQDNEKLFF. CDR3 nucleotide sequence: TGTGCCAGCAGTTTCACGGGACAGGATAATGAAAAACTGTTTTTT.

The chain carries TRBV30 and TRBJ1-5; 8 bases match TRBD1. Germline V gene data show CDR1 as GTSNPN and CDR2 as SVGIG (reference sequence). V dropped 1 base and J dropped 1; count of bases not matched to a gene: 3. The CDR3 is 15 residues long. The CDR3 spells CAWSGGTGSNQPQHF. The DNA for the CDR3 is TGTGCCTGGAGTGGGGGGACAGGAAGCAATCAGCCCCAGCATTTT.

This clone showed up just once. This chain links TRBV28 with TRBJ1-5, with 9 bases identical to TRBD1. Trimming took 6 bases from V and 7 from J; bases not matched to a gene: 13. Germline V gene sequence: CDR1 MDHEN, CDR2 SYDVKM. The CDR3 extends over 16 amino acids. The CDR3 DNA follows: TGTGCCAGCAGCCACCGGCCGGGACAGGGACAGCAGCCCCAGCATTTT. Protein: CASSHRPGQGQQPQHF.

The CDR3 DNA reads TGTGCCAGCAGCACCTGGAGCGGGGGTCACAATGAGCAGTTCTTC. Translation: CASSTWSGGHNEQFF. The chain joins TRBV7-2 to TRBJ2-1, with TRBD2 matching 8 bases. Trimming removed 5 bases from V and 5 bases from J; junction bases left unmatched: 8. The CDR3 covers 15 residues. Per germline, CDR1 SGHTA and CDR2 FQGNSA.

The chain links TRBV28 to TRBJ2-5; the D gene is possibly TRBD2 (6 bases). Judging by the DNA end, TRBJ2-7 fits better; the J call may be wrong. CDR1 MDHEN and CDR2 SYDVKM come from the germline V gene. The CDR3 consists of 13 residues. CDR3 bases: TGTGCCAGCAGTTTCAGGCTAGCGAGCGAGCAGTACTTC. It codes for CASSFRLASEQYF.

The CDR3 is CASSLALAGAGEQFF. Here the CDR3 DNA reads TGTGCCAGCAGCTTGGCCCTAGCGGGGGCTGGGGAGCAGTTCTTC. The gene calls are TRBV5-6 and TRBJ2-1; TRBD2 matches 10 bases. The V and J ends lost 0 bases and 10 bases, in that order; junction bases with no gene match: 7. Germline lookup yields CDR1 SGHDT and CDR2 YYEEEE. The CDR3 is 15 residues long.

This rearrangement joins TRBV4-2 to TRBJ2-3, with 10 bases identical to TRBD2. The CDR3 spans 16 residues. CDR1 and CDR2 (germline): LGHNA, YNFKEQ. Unmatched junction bases numbered 4, after V lost 0 bases and J lost 4 bases. CDR3 coding DNA: TGTGCCAGCAGCCAAGAGGTCAGCGGGGGGGCAGATACGCAGTATTTT. Translated: CASSQEVSGGADTQYF.

The rearrangement joins TRBV7-9 to TRBJ2-5, with 9 bases that match TRBD2. The CDR3 length is 16 residues. Germline CDR1 SEHNR, CDR2 FQNEAQ (reference sequence). V lost 2 bases to trimming and J lost 2 bases; unmatched junction nucleotides: 6. The CDR3 loop reads CASSLTAGGWQETQYF. The DNA for the CDR3 is TGTGCCAGCAGCTTAACAGCGGGGGGTTGGCAAGAGACCCAGTACTTC.

This clone was seen only once. The rearrangement joins TRBV9 to TRBJ2-3; 7 bases fit TRBD2. Germline CDR1 reads SGDLS; CDR2 reads YYNGEE. The J segment lost 3 bases and the V segment lost 3 bases, leaving 10 bases of the junction unmatched. The CDR3 spans 16 residues. Here the CDR3 DNA reads TGTGCCAGCAGCGGGGAGGGGCCCGGGAAGACAGATACGCAGTATTTT. This gives the protein CASSGEGPGKTDTQYF.

The chain joins TRBV5-1 to TRBJ2-3; 9 bases agree with TRBD1. This CDR3 comprises 17 residues. Germline V gene data show CDR1 as SGHRS and CDR2 as YFSETQ. V shed 4 bases, J shed 4 bases, and the junction held 13 bases outside the gene matches. Here the CDR3 reads CASSPELSGQGADTQYF. As DNA, the CDR3 is TGCGCCAGCAGCCCTGAGTTATCGGGACAGGGAGCAGATACGCAGTATTTT.

The V gene is TRBV10-3, the J gene TRBJ1-4, with D maybe TRBD1 (5 bases). Germline lookup yields CDR1 ENHRY and CDR2 SYGVKD. This CDR3 has 13 residues. Between the trimmed V and J ends, which lost 11 bases and 8 bases, there was a span of 18 bases. CDR3 sequence (DNA): TGTGCCTCCCTCGCGGGGCCAGGGGAAAAACTGTTTTTT. The encoded protein is CASLAGPGEKLFF.

CDR3 protein: CAIRMDSANTEAFF. The CDR3 DNA sequence: TGTGCCATCAGGATGGACAGCGCGAACACTGAAGCTTTCTTT. This chain connects TRBV10-3 to TRBJ1-1; tentatively, D is TRBD1 (6 bases). V was clipped by 6 bases and J by 1 base, with 12 bases between them. The germline V gene has CDR1 ENHRY and CDR2 SYGVKD. The CDR3 extends over 14 amino acids.

The chain uses TRBV9 and TRBJ1-3, with D possibly TRBD1 on 5 matching bases. The V gene lost 2 bases and the J gene lost 0 bases, with 15 bases spanning the gap. The CDR3 sequence is 17 residues long. Germline CDR1 is SGDLS and CDR2 is YYNGEE. CDR3: CASSVTDIRSSGNTIYF. In nucleotides, the CDR3 is TGTGCCAGCAGCGTCACGGACATCAGGTCCTCTGGAAACACCATATATTTT.

This clone came up once. V usage is TRBV13 and J usage is TRBJ1-2; possible D gene TRBD1, 5 bases. V gave up 0 bases and J gave up 5 bases, with 13 bases separating them. CDR3 size: 15 residues. The germline gives CDR1 PRHDT, CDR2 FYEKMQ (reference sequence). This CDR3 reads CASSLGGGQGYGYTF. The DNA of the CDR3 is TGTGCCAGCAGCTTAGGGGGGGGTCAGGGATATGGCTACACCTTC.

The chain joins TRBV5-1 to TRBJ2-1, with 8 bases matching TRBD1. The CDR3 has 17 residues. Germline V gives CDR1 SGHRS, CDR2 YFSETQ. J lost 5 bases, V lost 2 bases, and 12 bases had no gene match. CDR3: CASSFSPPGQANNEQFF. As DNA, the CDR3 is TGCGCCAGCAGCTTCAGCCCTCCGGGACAGGCCAACAATGAGCAGTTCTTC.

This clone has only a few counts. The chain is built from TRBV20-1 and TRBJ2-1, with D unclear. Germline lookup yields CDR1 DFQATT and CDR2 SNEGSKA (reference sequence). V was trimmed by 0 bases and J by 7 bases, leaving 4 bases between them. The CDR3 consists of 11 residues. This chain's CDR3 is CSARDINEQFF. The CDR3 DNA reads TGCAGTGCTAGAGATATAAATGAGCAGTTCTTC.

This clone was recorded once. This chain links TRBV4-3 with TRBJ1-6; 9 bases line up with TRBD1. Losses at the gene ends were 3 bases for V and 9 bases for J; bases not matched to a gene: 15. The CDR3 totals 18 residues. Looked up from germline, CDR1 is LGHNA and CDR2 is YSLEER. The CDR3 spells CASSQQRLQGAGVSPLHF. CDR3 sequence (DNA): TGCGCCAGCAGCCAGCAAAGGCTACAGGGGGCGGGTGTTTCACCCCTCCACTTT.

The chain uses TRBV5-6 and TRBJ1-2; weak D call: TRBD1 (6 bases). The V end lost 3 bases, the J end lost 1 base, and 16 bases lay between the germline ends. The CDR3 runs 16 residues. Germline V lookup: CDR1 SGHDT, CDR2 YYEEEE. CDR3 protein: CASSWGTPRLNYGYTF. CDR3 in DNA: TGTGCCAGCAGCTGGGGGACACCCCGACTTAACTATGGCTACACCTTC.

This clone was seen once. The V gene is TRBV29-1, the J gene TRBJ1-1; D is possibly TRBD1 (5 bases). The germline V and J ends were trimmed by 5 bases and 11 bases, with 15 bases remaining between them. The CDR3 length is 11 residues. Looked up from germline, CDR1 is SQVTM and CDR2 is ANQGSEA. The chain's CDR3 is CSVHMGGEAFF. The CDR3 DNA reads as TGCAGCGTTCATATGGGGGGTGAGGCTTTCTTT. Based on the CDR3 plus reference TRBV29-1 and TRBJ1-1, the full variable domain is SAVISQKPSRDICQRGTSLTIQCQVDSQVTMMFWYRQQPGQSLTLIATANQGSEATYESGFVIDKFPISRPNLTFSTLTVSNMSPEDSSIYLCSVHMGGEAFFGQGTRLTVV.